This T cell receptor (beta chain) was sequenced in a study of molecular identifiers for immune sequencing clone quantification. Study-wide findings and caveats: The share of molecules held by clones above 20 RNA copies was over 99% in effector cells and under 1% in naive cells.

In this sample, this clonotype turned up many times. Its matching antigen is unknown. Trimming stripped 0 bases from V and 7 bases from J, with 10 bases between. CDR3 length equals 13 residues. The germline CDR1 and CDR2 sequences are LGHNA and YSLEER. MiXCR, applied by TCRdb to the PCR reads, yields one record per CDR3 protein. The data hold about half a million distinct CDR3 sequences, with 20% to 25% observed a single time. A CD8+CD4-CCR7+CD45RA+ phenotype served as the sorting definition for naive CD8 T cells. The chain employs TRBV4-3 and TRBJ2-7; D is possibly TRBD1 or TRBD2 (5 bases each). The sequence derives from a human donor in good health. Some libraries in this study had Jurkat cell RNA spiked in. Sequenced sample: naive CD8+ T cells from blood, with Jurkat cell RNA spiked in. Subset in this sample: FACS-sorted CD8+CD4-CCR7+CD45RA+ naive T cells. The CDR3 here is CASSQDLWGEQYF. CDR3 DNA: TGCGCCAGCAGCCAAGATCTGTGGGGGGAGCAGTACTTC.